These T cell receptor beta chains were read from a single sample in a study of T cell changes during pregnancy in multiple sclerosis. Clones were read by immunoSEQ multiplex PCR, and TCRdb kept only the in-frame ones, dropping some. The sample has roughly 40,000 clones, around nine tenths seen once. The specimen comprised CD8+ T cells from peripheral blood mononuclear cells, sampled in the first trimester of pregnancy. The origin of the receptors is a female donor with multiple sclerosis, enrolled in a pregnancy study. Each CDR3 is given with its conserved first and last residue. The D gene is left open where the match is weak. Only some rows state a clone size, as once, few, many or a class for expanded clones.

D gene: TRBD1; J gene: TRBJ1-1; clone size: .; V gene: TRBV19; CDR3 DNA: TGTGCCAGTAGTCCCCGCAGGGGGCCTAGCACTGAAGCTTTCTTT; CDR3 protein: CASSPRRGPSTEAFF
D gene: TRBD1; J gene: TRBJ1-2; clone size: .; V gene: TRBV20-1; CDR3 DNA: TGCAGTGCTATGGACAGGGCGGGCTACACCTTC; CDR3 protein: CSAMDRAGYTF
D gene: .; J gene: TRBJ2-1; clone size: .; V gene: TRBV6-4; CDR3 DNA: TGTGCCAGCAGTGGGGAGAAATACAATGAGCAGTTCTTC; CDR3 protein: CASSGEKYNEQFF
D gene: .; J gene: TRBJ2-1; clone size: .; V gene: TRBV9; CDR3 DNA: TGTGCCAGCAGCCTAACAGGCGGGGCAGGTGAGCAGTTCTTC; CDR3 protein: CASSLTGGAGEQFF
D gene: .; J gene: TRBJ2-2; clone size: .; V gene: TRBV29-1; CDR3 DNA: TGCAGCGTAAGCAGGGCGAACACCGGGGAGCTGTTTTTT; CDR3 protein: CSVSRANTGELFF
D gene: TRBD1; J gene: TRBJ2-7; clone size: .; V gene: TRBV6-1; CDR3 DNA: TGTGCCAGCAGTGGCGGGACAGGGATCTCCTACGAGCAGTACTTC; CDR3 protein: CASSGGTGISYEQYF
D gene: TRBD1; J gene: TRBJ2-7; clone size: .; V gene: TRBV6-5; CDR3 DNA: TGTGCCAGCAGCCACAGGGGGCCGTACGAGCAGTACTTC; CDR3 protein: CASSHRGPYEQYF
D gene: TRBD1; J gene: TRBJ2-2; clone size: once; V gene: TRBV9; CDR3 DNA: TGTGCCAGCAGCGGAAGGACAGGGCAAACCGGGGAGCTGTTTTTT; CDR3 protein: CASSGRTGQTGELFF
D gene: TRBD1; J gene: TRBJ1-2; clone size: .; V gene: TRBV7-2; CDR3 DNA: TGTGCCAGCAGCTCATCCCCCGGGACAGGACCGGAGAGCTATGGCTACACCTTC; CDR3 protein: CASSSSPGTGPESYGYTF
D gene: .; J gene: TRBJ2-7; clone size: .; V gene: TRBV5-6; CDR3 DNA: TGTGCCAGCAGCGTGGTAGGGGCCTACGAGCAGTACTTC; CDR3 protein: CASSVVGAYEQYF
D gene: TRBD2; J gene: TRBJ2-3; clone size: .; V gene: TRBV9; CDR3 DNA: TGTGCCAGCAGCGCAGGACTAGCGGGGGGGCCGACGGATACGCAGTATTTT; CDR3 protein: CASSAGLAGGPTDTQYF
D gene: TRBD1; J gene: TRBJ1-1; clone size: .; V gene: TRBV13; CDR3 DNA: TGTGCCAGCACGGCAGGGGGAAGGACTGAAGCTTTCTTT; CDR3 protein: CASTAGGRTEAFF
D gene: .; J gene: TRBJ2-3; clone size: .; V gene: TRBV5-5; CDR3 DNA: TGTGCCAGCAGCCCACCCCCGGGACTTTCCACAGATACGCAGTATTTT; CDR3 protein: CASSPPPGLSTDTQYF
D gene: .; J gene: TRBJ1-2; clone size: .; V gene: TRBV27; CDR3 DNA: TGTGCCAGCAGTTTATCGATGGCAGAAACAGTCAATGGCTACACCTTC; CDR3 protein: CASSLSMAETVNGYTF
D gene: TRBD2; J gene: TRBJ2-1; clone size: .; V gene: TRBV4-3; CDR3 DNA: TGCGCCAGCAGCCAAGCTTCGTATAGCGGGGGGCACTACAATGAGCAGTTCTTC; CDR3 protein: CASSQASYSGGHYNEQFF
D gene: TRBD2; J gene: TRBJ2-5; clone size: .; V gene: TRBV7-2; CDR3 DNA: TGTGCCAGCAGCTTAGTTGCGGGGGGGCAAGAGACCCAGTACTTC; CDR3 protein: CASSLVAGGQETQYF
D gene: .; J gene: TRBJ1-5; clone size: .; V gene: TRBV7-8; CDR3 DNA: TGTGCCAGCAGCTTAGAGGGGGGGATAGGTCAGCCCCAGCATTTT; CDR3 protein: CASSLEGGIGQPQHF
D gene: .; J gene: TRBJ1-4; clone size: .; V gene: TRBV15; CDR3 DNA: TGTGCCACCAGAAGACAGGCGCTGTCTGAAAAACTGTTTTTT; CDR3 protein: CATRRQALSEKLFF
D gene: .; J gene: TRBJ1-1; clone size: .; V gene: TRBV6-5; CDR3 DNA: TGTGCCAGCAGTTACCCCCCGGGACACCCGAACACTGAAGCTTTCTTT; CDR3 protein: CASSYPPGHPNTEAFF
D gene: .; J gene: TRBJ1-4; clone size: .; V gene: TRBV19; CDR3 DNA: TGTGCCAGTAATTCAGGGTCAGCGGGTGAAAAACTGTTTTTT; CDR3 protein: CASNSGSAGEKLFF
D gene: TRBD1; J gene: TRBJ1-3; clone size: .; V gene: TRBV7-2; CDR3 DNA: TGTGCCAGCAGCCCGACAGGGGCCTTCTCTGGAAACACCATATATTTT; CDR3 protein: CASSPTGAFSGNTIYF
D gene: .; J gene: TRBJ1-2; clone size: .; V gene: TRBV4-3; CDR3 DNA: TGCGCCAGCAGCCAAGATGGCGACATGGAGGTCTACACCTTC; CDR3 protein: CASSQDGDMEVYTF
D gene: TRBD1; J gene: TRBJ1-1; clone size: few; V gene: TRBV7-2; CDR3 DNA: TGTGCCAGCAGTCCTCCGGGACAGGGGGGAACTGAAGCTTTCTTT; CDR3 protein: CASSPPGQGGTEAFF
D gene: TRBD1; J gene: TRBJ1-2; clone size: .; V gene: TRBV4-2; CDR3 DNA: TGTGCCAGCAGCCAGGACAGGGGCTATGGCTACACCTTC; CDR3 protein: CASSQDRGYGYTF
D gene: TRBD1; J gene: TRBJ1-3; clone size: .; V gene: TRBV6-5; CDR3 DNA: TGTGCCAGCAAAAGTAGACAGGGCTTTTCGGACACCATATATTTT; CDR3 protein: CASKSRQGFSDTIYF
D gene: .; J gene: TRBJ2-3; clone size: .; V gene: TRBV19; CDR3 DNA: TGTGCCAGTACCCCAGGACAGACTAGCACAGATACGCAGTATTTT; CDR3 protein: CASTPGQTSTDTQYF
D gene: .; J gene: TRBJ2-1; clone size: .; V gene: TRBV5-6; CDR3 DNA: TGTGCCAGCAGCATAGGGACTTTGGGAGGTGAGCAGTTCTTC; CDR3 protein: CASSIGTLGGEQFF
D gene: TRBD2; J gene: TRBJ2-7; clone size: .; V gene: TRBV11-3; CDR3 DNA: TGTGCCAGCAGCTCCAGGACTAGCGGGGATACCTACGAGCAGTACTTC; CDR3 protein: CASSSRTSGDTYEQYF
D gene: TRBD1; J gene: TRBJ1-2; clone size: .; V gene: TRBV4-3; CDR3 DNA: TGCGCCAGCAGCCAAGGGACAGGGTACAACTATGGCTACACCTTC; CDR3 protein: CASSQGTGYNYGYTF
D gene: .; J gene: TRBJ2-7; clone size: .; V gene: TRBV19; CDR3 DNA: TGTGCCAGTAGTATTACCCTTCAGGCGACCTTGAGCTCCTACGAGCAGTACTTC; CDR3 protein: CASSITLQATLSSYEQYF
D gene: TRBD1; J gene: TRBJ2-7; clone size: .; V gene: TRBV5-6; CDR3 DNA: TGTGCCAGCAGCTCCGGGACAGCCCTATACGAGCAGTACTTC; CDR3 protein: CASSSGTALYEQYF
D gene: .; J gene: TRBJ2-4; clone size: .; V gene: TRBV5-1; CDR3 DNA: TGCGCCAGCAGCTTGGAGGGGTTACAAAACATTCAGTACTTC; CDR3 protein: CASSLEGLQNIQYF
D gene: TRBD1; J gene: TRBJ1-2; clone size: .; V gene: TRBV9; CDR3 DNA: TGTGCCAGCAGCGTAGATAGAGGGGGCAGTGGCTATGGCTACACCTTC; CDR3 protein: CASSVDRGGSGYGYTF
D gene: .; J gene: TRBJ2-5; clone size: .; V gene: TRBV5-6; CDR3 DNA: TGTGCCAGCAGCTTGTACTCCCAAGAGACCCAGTACTTC; CDR3 protein: CASSLYSQETQYF
D gene: TRBD1; J gene: TRBJ2-7; clone size: .; V gene: TRBV5-4; CDR3 DNA: TGTGCCAGCAGCCCCGGGACAGGGAACGTTTACTTC; CDR3 protein: CASSPGTGNVYF
D gene: .; J gene: TRBJ2-7; clone size: .; V gene: TRBV4-2; CDR3 DNA: TGTGCCAGCAGCGCTCCGGGGGTCCCCTACGAGCAGTACTTC; CDR3 protein: CASSAPGVPYEQYF
D gene: TRBD2; J gene: TRBJ2-2; clone size: .; V gene: TRBV4-3; CDR3 DNA: TGCGCCAGCAGCCCAGGGACTAGAAGTTACACCGGGGAGCTGTTTTTT; CDR3 protein: CASSPGTRSYTGELFF
D gene: .; J gene: TRBJ1-5; clone size: .; V gene: TRBV7-6; CDR3 DNA: TGTGCCAGCAGCTTAAGCCCGCTAAGCAATCAGCCCCAGCATTTT; CDR3 protein: CASSLSPLSNQPQHF
D gene: .; J gene: TRBJ2-7; clone size: .; V gene: TRBV2; CDR3 DNA: TGTGCCAGCAACCGGCGGAGTTACGAGCAGTACTTC; CDR3 protein: CASNRRSYEQYF
D gene: .; J gene: TRBJ2-2; clone size: .; V gene: TRBV7-3; CDR3 DNA: TGTGCCAGCAGCTTAGGCGGTAACACCGGGGAGCTGTTTTTT; CDR3 protein: CASSLGGNTGELFF
D gene: .; J gene: TRBJ1-4; clone size: .; V gene: TRBV9; CDR3 DNA: TGTGCCAGCAGCGACAGAGTGACTAATGAAAAACTGTTTTTT; CDR3 protein: CASSDRVTNEKLFF
D gene: TRBD2; J gene: TRBJ2-1; clone size: many; V gene: TRBV4-3; CDR3 DNA: TGCGCCAGCAGCCTTACTAGCGGGGAGTACAATGAGCAGTTCTTC; CDR3 protein: CASSLTSGEYNEQFF
D gene: TRBD1; J gene: TRBJ1-1; clone size: .; V gene: TRBV27; CDR3 DNA: TGTGCCAGCAGTGCGACAACAGGGGGTACTGAAGCTTTCTTT; CDR3 protein: CASSATTGGTEAFF
D gene: TRBD2; J gene: TRBJ2-1; clone size: .; V gene: TRBV6-6; CDR3 DNA: TGTGCCAGCAGTTACGAGGGGACTAGCACTGGGGATGAGCAGTTCTTC; CDR3 protein: CASSYEGTSTGDEQFF
D gene: .; J gene: TRBJ1-2; clone size: .; V gene: TRBV29-1; CDR3 DNA: TGCAGCGTTGGCCCCGGGAATGACGGCTACACCTTC; CDR3 protein: CSVGPGNDGYTF
D gene: .; J gene: TRBJ2-3; clone size: .; V gene: TRBV6-4; CDR3 DNA: TGTGCCAGCAGTGACGGCAGGGACACAGATACGCAGTATTTT; CDR3 protein: CASSDGRDTDTQYF
D gene: .; J gene: TRBJ2-6; clone size: .; V gene: TRBV9; CDR3 DNA: TGTGCCAGCAGCGCCGGGGTACAGAGCTCTGGGGCCAACGTCCTGACTTTC; CDR3 protein: CASSAGVQSSGANVLTF
D gene: TRBD2; J gene: TRBJ2-7; clone size: .; V gene: TRBV11-2; CDR3 DNA: TGTGCCAGCACCCTAGCGGGGGATTACGAGCAGTACTTC; CDR3 protein: CASTLAGDYEQYF
D gene: .; J gene: TRBJ1-3; clone size: .; V gene: TRBV7-8; CDR3 DNA: TGTGCCAGCAGCTCCACCCCTCTGAGGGCTGGAAACACCATATATTTT; CDR3 protein: CASSSTPLRAGNTIYF
D gene: TRBD1; J gene: TRBJ1-1; clone size: .; V gene: TRBV27; CDR3 DNA: TGTGCCAGCAGTTTAGGCGGACAGGGGGCCTCTGAAGCTTTCTTT; CDR3 protein: CASSLGGQGASEAFF
D gene: TRBD1; J gene: TRBJ2-5; clone size: .; V gene: TRBV15; CDR3 DNA: TGTGCCACCAGCAGAGTTTGGGACAGAGTTAACCAAGAGACCCAGTACTTC; CDR3 protein: CATSRVWDRVNQETQYF
D gene: .; J gene: TRBJ2-3; clone size: .; V gene: TRBV6-6; CDR3 DNA: TGTGCCAGCAGCACCTCGGGGGAACCCCGCACAGATACGCAGTATTTT; CDR3 protein: CASSTSGEPRTDTQYF
D gene: .; J gene: TRBJ2-1; clone size: .; V gene: TRBV6-4; CDR3 DNA: TGTGCCAGCAGTGAACAGGGTGGGTTTACAAGCGAGCAGTTCTTC; CDR3 protein: CASSEQGGFTSEQFF
D gene: .; J gene: TRBJ2-7; clone size: .; V gene: TRBV4-1; CDR3 DNA: TGCGCCAGCAGCCACCTGGGGCGCGAGCAGTACTTC; CDR3 protein: CASSHLGREQYF
D gene: .; J gene: TRBJ1-2; clone size: .; V gene: TRBV7-9; CDR3 DNA: TGTGCCAGCAGCCCAGACATGCCCCAGGACACCTTC; CDR3 protein: CASSPDMPQDTF